The source of this T cell receptor (beta chain) is a study of T cell responses to AZD1222 COVID-19 vaccine. Overall study: Combined were second doses at about 4 or about 12 weeks. Study conclusions and caveats: Most donors were white British and more were female, and clonal diversity was possibly underestimated.

This CDR3 is 14 amino acids long. V gave up 6 bases and J gave up 4 bases; unmatched junction bases: 9. Germline CDR1 is MNHEY and CDR2 is SVGAGI. As to this clone: Its matching antigen is unknown.

Assay used: immunoSEQ multiplex PCR; TCRdb lists only in-frame clones, some missing. The table includes around 120,000 clones, less than 95% detected once. The rearrangement uses TRBV6-5 and TRBJ2-7; 7 bases fit TRBD2. This TCR derives from an adult in good health. The sample consisted of peripheral blood, taken on day 0 of AZD1222 vaccination. This CDR3 reads CASRDTGTIYEQYF. The CDR3 DNA is TGTGCCAGCAGGGATACCGGGACTATATACGAGCAGTACTTC.